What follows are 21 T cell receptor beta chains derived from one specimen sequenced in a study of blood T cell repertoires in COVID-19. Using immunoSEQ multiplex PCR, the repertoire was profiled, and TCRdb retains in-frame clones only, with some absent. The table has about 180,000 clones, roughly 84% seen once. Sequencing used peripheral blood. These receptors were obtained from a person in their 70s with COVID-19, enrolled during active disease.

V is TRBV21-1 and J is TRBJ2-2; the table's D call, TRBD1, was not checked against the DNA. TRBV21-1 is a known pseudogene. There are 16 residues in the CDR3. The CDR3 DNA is TGTGCCAGCAGCAAAGACCGGGACAGAGACACCGGGGAGCTGTTTTTT. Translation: CASSKDRDRDTGELFF.

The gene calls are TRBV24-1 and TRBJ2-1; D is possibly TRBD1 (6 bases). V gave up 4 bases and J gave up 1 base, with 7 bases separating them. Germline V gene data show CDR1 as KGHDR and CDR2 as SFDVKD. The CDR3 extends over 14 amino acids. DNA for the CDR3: TGTGCCACCAGTGAGCAGGGGTCCTACAATGAGCAGTTCTTC. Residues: CATSEQGSYNEQFF.

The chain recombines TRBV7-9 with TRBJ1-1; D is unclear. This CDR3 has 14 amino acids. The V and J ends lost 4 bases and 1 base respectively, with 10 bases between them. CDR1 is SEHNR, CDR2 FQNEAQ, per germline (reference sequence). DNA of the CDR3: TGTGCCAGCAGCTCCTCGTTTTCGAACACTGAAGCTTTCTTT. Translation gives CASSSSFSNTEAFF.

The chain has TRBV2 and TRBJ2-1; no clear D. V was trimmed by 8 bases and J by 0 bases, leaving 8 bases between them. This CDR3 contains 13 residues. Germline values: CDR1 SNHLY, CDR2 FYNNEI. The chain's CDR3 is CASLSGSYNEQFF. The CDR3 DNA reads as TGTGCCAGCTTATCGGGCTCCTACAATGAGCAGTTCTTC.

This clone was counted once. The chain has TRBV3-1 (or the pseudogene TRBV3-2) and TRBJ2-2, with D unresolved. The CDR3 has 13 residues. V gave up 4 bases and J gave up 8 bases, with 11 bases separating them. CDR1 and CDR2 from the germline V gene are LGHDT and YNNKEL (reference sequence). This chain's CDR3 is CASSPRVGGELFF. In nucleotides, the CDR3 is TGTGCCAGCAGCCCTCGGGTTGGTGGGGAGCTGTTTTTT.

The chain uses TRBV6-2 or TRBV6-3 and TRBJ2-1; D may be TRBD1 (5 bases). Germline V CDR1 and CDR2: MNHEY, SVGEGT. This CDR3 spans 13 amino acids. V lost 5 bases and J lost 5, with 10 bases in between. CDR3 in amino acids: CASSIGANNEQFF. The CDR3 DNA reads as TGTGCCAGCAGTATTGGGGCCAACAATGAGCAGTTCTTC.

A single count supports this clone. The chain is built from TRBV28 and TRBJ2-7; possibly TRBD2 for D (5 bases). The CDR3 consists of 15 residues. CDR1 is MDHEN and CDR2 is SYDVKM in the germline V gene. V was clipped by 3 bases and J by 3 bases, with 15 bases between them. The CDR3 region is CASSFRWIAGYEQYF. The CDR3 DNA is TGTGCCAGCAGTTTTCGGTGGATCGCGGGCTACGAGCAGTACTTC.

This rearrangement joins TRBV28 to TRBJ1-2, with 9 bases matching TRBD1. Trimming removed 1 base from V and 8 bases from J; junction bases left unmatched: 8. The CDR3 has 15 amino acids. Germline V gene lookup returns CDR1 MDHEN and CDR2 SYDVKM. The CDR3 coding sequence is TGTGCCAGCAGTTTATCTGTGGGACAGGGATACGGCTACACCTTC. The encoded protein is CASSLSVGQGYGYTF.

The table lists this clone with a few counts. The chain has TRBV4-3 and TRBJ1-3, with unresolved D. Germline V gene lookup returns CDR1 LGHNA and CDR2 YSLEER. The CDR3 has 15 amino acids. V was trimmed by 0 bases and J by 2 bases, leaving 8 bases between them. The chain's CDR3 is CASSQDTTTGNTIYF. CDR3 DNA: TGCGCCAGCAGCCAAGATACAACGACTGGAAACACCATATATTTT.

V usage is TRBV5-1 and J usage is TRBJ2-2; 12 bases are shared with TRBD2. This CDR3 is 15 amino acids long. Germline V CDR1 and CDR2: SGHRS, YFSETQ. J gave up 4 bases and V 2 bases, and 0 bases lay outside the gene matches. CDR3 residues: CASSLLAGGTGELFF. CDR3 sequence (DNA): TGCGCCAGCAGCTTACTAGCGGGGGGCACCGGGGAGCTGTTTTTT.

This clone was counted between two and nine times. CDR3 sequence (DNA): TGTGCCAGTAGCGGTCTGATGTGGGGGGACTATGGCTACACCTTC. It translates to CASSGLMWGDYGYTF. The V call is TRBV19, the J call TRBJ1-2; D is perhaps TRBD1 (5 bases). The germline V gene encodes CDR1 LNHDA and CDR2 SQIVND (reference sequence). The V gene lost 6 bases and the J gene lost 3 bases, with 17 bases spanning the gap. This CDR3 has 15 residues.

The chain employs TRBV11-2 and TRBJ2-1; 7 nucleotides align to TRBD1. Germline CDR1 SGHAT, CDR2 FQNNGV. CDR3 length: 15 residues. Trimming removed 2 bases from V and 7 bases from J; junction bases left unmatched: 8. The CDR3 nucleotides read TGTGCCAGCAGCTTATTAACGGGACAGCTAAATGAGCAGTTCTTC. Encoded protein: CASSLLTGQLNEQFF.

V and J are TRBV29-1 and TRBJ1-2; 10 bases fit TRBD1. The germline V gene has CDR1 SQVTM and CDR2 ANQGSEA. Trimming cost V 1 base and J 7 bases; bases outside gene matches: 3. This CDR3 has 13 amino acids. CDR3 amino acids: CSVEATGGLGYTF. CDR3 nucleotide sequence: TGCAGCGTTGAAGCGACAGGGGGCCTTGGCTACACCTTC.

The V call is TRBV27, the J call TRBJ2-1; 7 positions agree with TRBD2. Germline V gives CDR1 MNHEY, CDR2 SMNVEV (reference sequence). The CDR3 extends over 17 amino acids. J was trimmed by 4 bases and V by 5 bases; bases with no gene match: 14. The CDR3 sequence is CASSGVFRRGNYNEQFF. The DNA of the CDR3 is TGTGCCAGCAGTGGGGTGTTCAGGCGGGGGAATTACAATGAGCAGTTCTTC.

CDR3 region: CASSQEGGEVRYF. In DNA form, the CDR3 reads TGCGCCAGCAGCCAAGAGGGAGGGGAGGTCAGGTATTTT. The V call is TRBV4-1, the J call TRBJ2-3; 7 bases are a match to TRBD2. V dropped 0 bases and J dropped 14; count of bases not matched to a gene: 8. Germline V CDR1 and CDR2: MGHRA, YSYEKL. This CDR3 region has 13 residues.

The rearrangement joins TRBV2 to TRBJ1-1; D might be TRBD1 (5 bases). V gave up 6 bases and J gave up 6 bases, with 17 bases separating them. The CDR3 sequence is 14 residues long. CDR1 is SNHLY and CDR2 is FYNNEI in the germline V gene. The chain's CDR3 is CASSDAFQGAEAFF. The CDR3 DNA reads TGTGCCAGCAGCGATGCATTTCAAGGGGCTGAAGCTTTCTTT. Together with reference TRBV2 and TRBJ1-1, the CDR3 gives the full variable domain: EPEVTQTPSHQVTQMGQEVILRCVPISNHLYFYWYRQILGQKVEFLVSFYNNEISEKSEIFDDQFSVERPDGSNFTLKIRSTKLEDSAMYFCASSDAFQGAEAFFGQGTRLTVV.

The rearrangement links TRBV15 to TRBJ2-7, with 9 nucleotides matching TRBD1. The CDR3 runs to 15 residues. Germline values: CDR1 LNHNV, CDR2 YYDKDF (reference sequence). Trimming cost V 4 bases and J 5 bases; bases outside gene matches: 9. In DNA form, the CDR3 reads TGTGCCACCAGCAAACCGGGGACAGGGAGCAACGAGCAGTACTTC. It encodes CATSKPGTGSNEQYF.

CDR3 nucleotides: TGTGCCAGCAGCTTGCGGCGGGGGGGCCGCACAGATACGCAGTATTTT. It is translated as CASSLRRGGRTDTQYF. The rearrangement joins TRBV5-4 to TRBJ2-3, with TRBD2 matching 9 bases. The J segment lost 1 base and the V segment lost 1 base, leaving 4 bases of the junction unmatched. This CDR3 contains 16 residues. Germline loops: CDR1 SGHNT, CDR2 YYREEE (reference sequence).

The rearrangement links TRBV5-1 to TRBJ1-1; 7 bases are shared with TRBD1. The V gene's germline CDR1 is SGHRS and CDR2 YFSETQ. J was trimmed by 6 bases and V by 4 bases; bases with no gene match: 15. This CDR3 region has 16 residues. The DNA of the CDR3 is TGCGCCAGCAGCGAGACAGGGATGGGTTCGACGGCTGAAGCTTTCTTT. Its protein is CASSETGMGSTAEAFF.

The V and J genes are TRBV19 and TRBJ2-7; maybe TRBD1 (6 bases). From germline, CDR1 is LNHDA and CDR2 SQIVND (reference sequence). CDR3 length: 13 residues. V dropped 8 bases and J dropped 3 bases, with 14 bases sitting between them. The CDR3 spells CASSRGKGYEQYF. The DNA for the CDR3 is TGTGCCAGTTCTAGGGGGAAAGGCTACGAGCAGTACTTC.

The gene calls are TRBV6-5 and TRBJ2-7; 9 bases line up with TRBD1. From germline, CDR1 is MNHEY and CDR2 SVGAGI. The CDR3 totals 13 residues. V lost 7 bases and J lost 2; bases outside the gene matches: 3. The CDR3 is CASTGTGTYEQYF. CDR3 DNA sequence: TGTGCCAGCACCGGGACAGGGACCTACGAGCAGTACTTC.